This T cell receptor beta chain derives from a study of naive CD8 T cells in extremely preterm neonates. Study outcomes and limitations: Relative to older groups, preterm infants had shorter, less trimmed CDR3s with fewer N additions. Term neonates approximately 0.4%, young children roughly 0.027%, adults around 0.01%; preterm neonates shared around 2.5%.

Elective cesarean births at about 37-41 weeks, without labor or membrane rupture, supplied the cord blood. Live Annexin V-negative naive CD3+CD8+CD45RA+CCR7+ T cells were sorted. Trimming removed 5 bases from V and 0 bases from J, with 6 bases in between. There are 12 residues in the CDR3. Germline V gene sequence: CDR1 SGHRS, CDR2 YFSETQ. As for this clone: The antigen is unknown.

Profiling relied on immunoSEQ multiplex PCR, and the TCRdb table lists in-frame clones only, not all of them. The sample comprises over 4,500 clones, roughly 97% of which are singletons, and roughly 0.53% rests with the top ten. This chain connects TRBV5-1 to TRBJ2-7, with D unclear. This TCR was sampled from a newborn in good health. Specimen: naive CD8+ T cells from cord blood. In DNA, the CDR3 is TGCGCCAGCAGACAGAGCTCCTACGAGCAGTACTTC. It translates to CASRQSSYEQYF.